This section outlines one T cell receptor (beta chain) sequence together with its context. Its specificity is unknown. The sample originates from a study of OX40 agonist ivuxolimab in advanced cancers. Study-level findings and limits: On average, CD8+ T cells showed a greater number of expanded clones than CD4+.

Trimming cost V 0 bases and J 9 bases, with 9 bases left between them. The CDR3 extends over 13 amino acids. Germline V CDR1 and CDR2: SGHVS, FNYEAQ. Sequencing was performed with immunoSEQ multiplex PCR; in TCRdb, only in-frame clones are kept and a portion is missing. The sample contains approximately 13,000 clones, about 73% of which appear only once. The sequences come from CD4+ or CD8+ T cells sorted from blood, collected in a trial of the OX40 agonist ivuxolimab. The sequence came from an adult with an advanced solid tumor such as melanoma, head and neck, liver or kidney cancer. V gene TRBV7-6 combines with J gene TRBJ1-5; D gene ambiguous. CDR3 residues: CASSLAKAAPQHF. The CDR3 DNA sequence: TGTGCCAGCAGCTTAGCGAAGGCGGCGCCCCAGCATTTT.